This TCR beta chain was profiled in a study of shared clonotypes between healthy human individuals. General study results and limits: Relative to clonotypes present in all four donors, those not shared had lower generation probabilities. Shared clonotypes: approximately 4.5% naive CD4, around 3.5% naive CD8, about 2.4% memory CD4, approximately 0.41% memory CD8.

As concerns this clone: As yet, its antigen is unknown.

The CDR3 has 17 amino acids. V was clipped by 2 bases and J by 0 bases, with 14 bases between them. CDR1 KGHSH and CDR2 LQKENI come from the germline V gene. Sequencing was performed with immunoSEQ multiplex PCR; in TCRdb, only in-frame clones are kept and a portion is missing. This sample carries fewer than 850,000 clones, around 72% of them seen once, and the ten largest clones take 1.5% to 2%. Material: memory CD4+ T cells sorted from blood. Subset described: CD45RA-negative fraction. This TCR derives from a woman in her thirties in good health. The rearrangement links TRBV18 to TRBJ1-5; no reliable D call. Written as DNA, the CDR3 is TGTGCCAGCTCACCAATCATGACGCCCCGTAGCAATCAGCCCCAGCATTTT. The encoded protein is CASSPIMTPRSNQPQHF.